The 24 T cell receptor beta chains reported below all come from one sample, sequenced in a study of T cells in Graves' hyperthyroidism and ophthalmopathy. Regions amplified from RNA transcripts were the TCR beta CDR3 regions. The HTBI primer set was used in a first-round RT-PCR of the TCR CDR3. TCRdb recomputed calls from the multiplex PCR reads with MiXCR, one row per CDR3 protein. In the table there are around 570,000 distinct CDR3 sequences, around 20% of which are singletons. Material: blood. These receptors were obtained from a man aged 35 to 55 with Graves' ophthalmopathy.

This clonotype was seen a few times. The gene calls are TRBV29-1 and TRBJ1-1; D unclear. The CDR3 totals 13 residues. Germline assignment: CDR1 SQVTM and CDR2 ANQGSEA. Between the trimmed V and J ends, which lost 4 bases and 1 base, there was a span of 10 bases. The CDR3 nucleotides are TGCAGCGTTGCCTCCGGGAGGAACACTGAAGCTTTCTTT. Translated: CSVASGRNTEAFF.

In the case of this clonotype: One base away lies a much larger clone, so this may be a sequencing read error. The CDR3 end shows no conserved phenylalanine or tryptophan, and so a read error is likely. The chain joins TRBV30 to TRBJ1-1; D remains ambiguous. CDR1 is GTSNPN, CDR2 SVGIG, per germline (reference sequence). The CDR3 is 13 amino acids. V was pared by 0 bases and J by 1 base, with 6 bases between. The CDR3 protein is CAWSVARNTEAFS. In nucleotides, the CDR3 is TGTGCCTGGAGTGTAGCGCGGAACACTGAAGCTTTCTCT.

At least ten counts were recorded for this clonotype. The chain carries TRBV28 and TRBJ2-7; D is perhaps TRBD2 (5 bases). CDR3 length equals 12 residues. Deletions cut 8 bases from V and 2 bases from J, with 10 bases between. Germline V lookup: CDR1 MDHEN, CDR2 SYDVKM. CDR3 coding DNA: TGTGCCAGCGCTAGGGAGACCTACGAGCAGTACTTC. This sequence encodes CASARETYEQYF.

This clonotype was counted at least ten times. This rearrangement joins TRBV11-2 to TRBJ2-1; 11 nucleotides agree with TRBD2. J lost 6 bases, V lost 4 bases, and 5 bases had no gene match. This CDR3 has 15 residues. Germline assignment: CDR1 SGHAT and CDR2 FQNNGV. CDR3 DNA: TGTGCCAGCAGCTCCCTTAGCGGGAGGGGCAATGAGCAGTTCTTC. Translated: CASSSLSGRGNEQFF. Full variable domain (rest looked up from reference TRBV11-2 and TRBJ2-1): EAGVAQSPRYKIIEKRQSVAFWCNPISGHATLYWYQQILGQGPKLLIQFQNNGVVDDSQLPKDRFSAERLKGVDSTLKIQPAKLEDSAVYLCASSSLSGRGNEQFFGPGTRLTVL.

The chain uses TRBV10-3 and TRBJ2-2; D is undetermined. Trimming left V 6 bases short and J 3 bases short, with 2 bases between. This CDR3 is 11 amino acids long. Germline V lookup: CDR1 ENHRY, CDR2 SYGVKD. The CDR3 is CAIRDTGELFF. Here the CDR3 DNA reads TGTGCCATCAGAGACACCGGGGAGCTGTTTTTT.

This clonotype came up once. A much larger clone differs by one base, so this may be a read error. This sequence joins TRBV3-1 and TRBJ2-2; 7 bases agree with TRBD1. CDR1 is LGHDT and CDR2 is YNNKEL in the germline V gene (reference sequence). This CDR3 spans 15 amino acids. CDR3 sequence reads: CASSLRGRNTGKLFF. In DNA form, the CDR3 reads TGTGCCAGCAGCCTAAGGGGGCGGAACACCGGGAAGCTGTTTTTT. Using reference TRBV3-1 and TRBJ2-2 for the parts outside the CDR3, the full variable domain is DTAVSQTPKYLVTQMGNDKSIKCEQNLGHDTMYWYKQDSKKFLKIMFSYNNKELIINETVPNRFSPKSPDKAHLNLHINSLELGDSAVYFCASSLRGRNTGKLFFGEGSRLTVL.

This clonotype was seen a handful of times. This chain uses TRBV10-3 with TRBJ2-3, with D unresolved. The CDR3 contains 15 residues. Trimming cost V 0 bases and J 4 bases, with 11 bases left between them. The germline V gene encodes CDR1 ENHRY and CDR2 SYGVKD. The CDR3 loop reads CAISESTRVADTQYF. For the CDR3, the DNA is TGTGCCATCAGTGAGTCGACTCGGGTGGCAGATACGCAGTATTTT.

The chain uses TRBV6-2 or TRBV6-3 and TRBJ2-1; D tentatively fits TRBD1 or TRBD2 (5 bases each). The germline V and J ends were trimmed by 9 bases and 5 bases, with 5 bases remaining between them. CDR1 is MNHEY and CDR2 is SVGEGT in the germline V gene. This CDR3 region has 10 residues. CDR3 region: CARGDNEQFF. The CDR3 nucleotides read TGTGCCAGGGGGGACAATGAGCAGTTCTTC.

V gene TRBV5-1 combines with J gene TRBJ2-7, with 9 bases aligning to TRBD1. From germline, CDR1 is SGHRS and CDR2 YFSETQ. The V and J ends lost 5 bases and 3 bases, in that order; junction bases with no gene match: 6. The CDR3 contains 14 residues. This CDR3 is CASRTGTGNYEQYF. The CDR3 DNA reads as TGCGCCAGCAGAACCGGGACAGGGAACTACGAGCAGTACTTC.

The chain has TRBV20-1 and TRBJ1-4; possibly TRBD1 for D (5 bases). From germline, CDR1 is DFQATT and CDR2 SNEGSKA (reference sequence). Trimming stripped 7 bases from V and 5 bases from J, with 11 bases between. The CDR3 spans 12 residues. The CDR3 sequence: CSVLQENEKLFF. CDR3 nucleotide sequence: TGCAGTGTTCTACAGGAAAATGAAAAACTGTTTTTT.

The V call is TRBV7-2, the J call TRBJ2-7; D may be TRBD1 (5 bases). This CDR3 region has 14 residues. The V and J ends lost 1 base and 5 bases respectively, with 12 bases between them. Germline CDR1 SGHTA, CDR2 FQGNSA. Written as DNA, the CDR3 is TGTGCCAGCAGCTTAGAGGGGCCATTCCACGAGCAGTACTTC. This gives the protein CASSLEGPFHEQYF.

The sample holds many counts of this clonotype. The junction does not match germline at one end; this may be a read error. V usage is TRBV12-3 or TRBV12-4 and J usage is TRBJ1-2, with D hard to call. The length of the CDR3 is 11 residues. As DNA, the CDR3 is TGTGCCAGCGGTTTCCCCTATGGCTACACCTTC. Translation gives CASGFPYGYTF.

This clonotype was detected only a few times. This chain uses TRBV10-3 with TRBJ2-3; D is unclear. The CDR3 extends over 17 amino acids. CDR1 is ENHRY, CDR2 SYGVKD, per germline. Trimming removed 2 bases from V and 0 bases from J, with 15 bases in between. The CDR3 is CAISEGSSLPSTDTQYF. For the CDR3, the DNA is TGTGCCATCAGTGAGGGGTCCTCCTTACCTAGCACAGATACGCAGTATTTT.

DNA of the CDR3: TGTGCCAGCAAAGGGGAGGCGAGGAATCAGCCCCAGCATTTT. It specifies CASKGEARNQPQHF. The chain is built from TRBV28 and TRBJ1-5, with D possibly matching TRBD1 (5 bases). The CDR3 runs 14 residues. The germline V gene encodes CDR1 MDHEN and CDR2 SYDVKM. V shed 7 bases and J shed 4 bases, with 14 bases lying between them.

The chain combines TRBV12-3 or TRBV12-4 with TRBJ2-1, with TRBD1 matching 8 bases. This CDR3 has 14 residues. With 5 bases clipped from V and 5 bases from J, the junction kept 5 bases outside the gene matches. The CDR3 loop is CASSTWDRNNEQFF. CDR3 coding DNA: TGTGCCAGCAGTACATGGGACAGGAACAATGAGCAGTTCTTC.

This clonotype was recorded many times. The chain has TRBV7-6 and TRBJ2-1, with a tentative D call TRBD2 (7 bases). Germline V lookup: CDR1 SGHVS, CDR2 FNYEAQ. The CDR3 loop spans 13 amino acids. With 5 bases removed from V and 8 bases from J, the gap between germline ends came to 13 bases. CDR3 in amino acids: CASSRREGDEQFF. The CDR3 DNA is TGTGCCAGCAGCAGAAGGGAGGGGGATGAGCAGTTCTTC.

The gene calls are TRBV9 and TRBJ2-2; TRBD1 matches at 9 bases. The CDR3 contains 19 residues. Unmatched junction bases numbered 18, after V lost 3 bases and J lost 6 bases. CDR1 is SGDLS and CDR2 is YYNGEE in the germline V gene. The CDR3 here is CASSGGTGRGVRVAGELFF. The CDR3 DNA reads TGTGCCAGCAGCGGGGGGACAGGGAGAGGGGTTCGCGTCGCCGGGGAGCTGTTTTTT.

The V gene is TRBV6-1, the J gene TRBJ2-5; TRBD2 might be the D (6 bases). The CDR3 spans 15 residues. Germline V gene sequence: CDR1 MNHNS, CDR2 SASEGT. The V end lost 0 bases, the J end lost 4 bases, and 12 bases lay between the germline ends. The CDR3 bases are TGTGCCAGCAGTGAAGCGGGAGCGGGCGGAGAGACCCAGTACTTC. It translates to CASSEAGAGGETQYF.

V is TRBV11-2 and J is TRBJ2-7; TRBD2 agrees at 16 bases. The V segment lost 8 bases and the J segment 5 bases; nucleotides outside the gene matches: 18. From germline, CDR1 is SGHAT and CDR2 FQNNGV. The CDR3 has 19 residues. This chain's CDR3 is CASGYPPTGTSGGADEQYF. The CDR3 DNA reads TGTGCCAGCGGATACCCCCCTACCGGGACTAGCGGGGGGGCCGACGAGCAGTACTTC. The variable domain in full, completed from reference TRBV11-2 and TRBJ2-7, reads EAGVAQSPRYKIIEKRQSVAFWCNPISGHATLYWYQQILGQGPKLLIQFQNNGVVDDSQLPKDRFSAERLKGVDSTLKIQPAKLEDSAVYLCASGYPPTGTSGGADEQYFGPGTRLTVT.

The chain employs TRBV7-2 and TRBJ1-6; weak D call: TRBD1 (6 bases). Germline V lookup: CDR1 SGHTA, CDR2 FQGNSA. The CDR3 is 17 residues long. V shed 1 base and J shed 2 bases, with 12 bases lying between them. The DNA for the CDR3 is TGTGCCAGCAGCTTAGGATATGGGGGCGCCTATAATTCACCCCTCCACTTT. It specifies CASSLGYGGAYNSPLHF.

The gene calls are TRBV5-1 and TRBJ2-3; D is perhaps TRBD1 or TRBD2 (5 bases each). Trimming took off 4 bases at V and 7 bases at J, with 19 bases between the two ends. The germline gives CDR1 SGHRS, CDR2 YFSETQ. CDR3 size: 15 residues. This chain's CDR3 is CASSHDPGTGNTQYF. DNA for the CDR3: TGCGCCAGCAGCCATGATCCCGGGACCGGGAATACGCAGTATTTT.

This clonotype showed up many times. J is TRBJ2-5 and V is TRBV18; perhaps TRBD1 as D (6 bases). CDR3 length: 13 residues. Germline V gene data show CDR1 as KGHSH and CDR2 as LQKENI. V lost 6 bases to trimming and J lost 5 bases, with 13 bases between them. The CDR3 sequence: CASSLTGMETQYF. CDR3 nucleotide sequence: TGTGCCAGCTCTCTTACAGGGATGGAGACCCAGTACTTC.

This clonotype occurred a few times. The J gene is TRBJ2-7, the V gene TRBV9, with a tentative D call TRBD1 (6 bases). The germline V gene encodes CDR1 SGDLS and CDR2 YYNGEE. The CDR3 extends over 13 amino acids. Trimming removed 0 bases from V and 4 bases from J, with 8 bases in between. The CDR3 coding sequence is TGTGCCAGCAGCGTAGTTACAGGGTACGAGCAGTACTTC. Its protein product is CASSVVTGYEQYF.

This clonotype was observed at least ten times. The rearrangement uses TRBV3-1 and TRBJ1-6; D uncertain. The ends were cut back, 4 bases at V and 15 bases at J, with 25 bases in the middle. There are 16 residues in the CDR3. The germline gives CDR1 LGHDT, CDR2 YNNKEL (reference sequence). The chain's CDR3 is CASSPPGMSRLDDLHF. The CDR3 DNA sequence: TGTGCCAGCAGCCCGCCCGGGATGTCGAGGCTGGACGACCTCCACTTT. Variable domain in full (rest from reference TRBV3-1 and TRBJ1-6): DTAVSQTPKYLVTQMGNDKSIKCEQNLGHDTMYWYKQDSKKFLKIMFSYNNKELIINETVPNRFSPKSPDKAHLNLHINSLELGDSAVYFCASSPPGMSRLDDLHFGNGTRLTVT.